One sample yielded the 4 T cell receptor beta chains listed below, sequenced in a study of blood T cells in healthy people across ages. Primers used in a second PCR of about 7 to 12 cycles were a sample-barcoded 5' primer and a J-beta primer mix. MiXCR, applied by TCRdb to the 5' RACE reads, yields one record per CDR3 protein. The sample lists just under 750,000 distinct CDR3 sequences; approximately 22% were seen once. The sample comprised blood. The receptors stem from a man in his sixties or seventies in good health.

V and J are TRBV19 and TRBJ1-6, with 9 bases lining up with TRBD1. Trimming at V came to 5 bases and at J to 7 bases, leaving 6 bases not matched to a gene. Germline lookup yields CDR1 LNHDA and CDR2 SQIVND (reference sequence). The CDR3 is 15 amino acids. CDR3 in DNA: TGTGCCAGTAGTGCCCGGACAGGGGAAAATTCACCCCTCCACTTT. Translated, it gives CASSARTGENSPLHF. Full variable domain (rest looked up from reference TRBV19 and TRBJ1-6): DGGITQSPKYLFRKEGQNVTLSCEQNLNHDAMYWYRQDPGQGLRLIYYSQIVNDFQKGDIAEGYSVSREKKESFPLTVTSAQKNPTAFYLCASSARTGENSPLHFGNGTRLTVT.

The chain employs TRBV19 and TRBJ1-2; the D is unclear. This CDR3 has 14 residues. Germline V lookup: CDR1 LNHDA, CDR2 SQIVND (reference sequence). With 10 bases removed from V and 5 bases from J, the gap between germline ends came to 20 bases. The CDR3, as DNA: TGTGCCACCCCTATGCCCGGCGGATTTTATGGCTACACCTTC. Translated, it gives CATPMPGGFYGYTF.

This clonotype turned up a few times. The chain uses TRBV7-9 and TRBJ1-3, with 11 positions matching TRBD1. CDR1 and CDR2 from the germline V gene are SEHNR and FQNEAQ (reference sequence). The ends lost 4 bases at V and 3 bases at J; junction bases unmatched: 8. The CDR3 length is 17 residues. In DNA form, the CDR3 reads TGTGCCAGCAGCTCTGGACAGGGGGCGATGGATGGAAACACCATATATTTT. Translating it yields CASSSGQGAMDGNTIYF.

The chain is built from TRBV7-2 and TRBJ2-1, with 9 bases matching TRBD2. This CDR3 is 17 amino acids long. Germline CDR1 and CDR2: SGHTA and FQGNSA. V gave up 5 bases and J gave up 5 bases; unmatched junction bases: 13. DNA of the CDR3: TGTGCCAGCAGCCTCTGGTTAGCGGGAGAGGTACACAATGAGCAGTTCTTC. This translates into CASSLWLAGEVHNEQFF.